This TCR beta chain was profiled in a study of cytotoxic CD8 clonotypes in ibrutinib-treated CLL. Study conclusions and caveats: Baseline clonality exceeded age-matched healthy donors and tracked circulating CD8+ T-cell counts.

Trimming cost V 3 bases and J 3 bases, with 20 bases left between them. This CDR3 contains 18 residues. Assay: immunoSEQ multiplex PCR; the TCRdb copy retains only in-frame clones and omits some. Among around 30,000 clones listed, roughly 50% were seen once. As for this clone: Its antigen is as yet unknown.

The rearrangement uses TRBV23-1 and TRBJ1-4; no reliable D call. TRBV23-1 falls under the ORF class, with uncertain function. This sample comprised PBMCs, obtained before ibrutinib treatment. This TCR derives from a human donor with chronic lymphocytic leukemia. CDR3 sequence (DNA): TGCGCCAGCAGTCATTTTTGGGGTACGTCGGATGCTAATGAAAAACTGTTTTTT. Its protein is CASSHFWGTSDANEKLFF.